Below are 26 T cell receptor beta chains sequenced from a single sample in a study of OX40 agonist ivuxolimab in advanced cancers. Clones were read by immunoSEQ multiplex PCR, and TCRdb kept only the in-frame ones, dropping some. The table lists 65,000 to 95,000 clones, 70% to 90% of them singletons. Sequenced material: CD4+ or CD8+ T cells sorted from blood, taken in a trial of the OX40 agonist ivuxolimab. The receptors derive from an adult with an advanced solid tumor such as melanoma, head and neck, liver or kidney cancer.

Comments on this clone: One junction end disagrees with the germline gene, perhaps due to a read error. The J gene is TRBJ1-2, the V gene TRBV5-1; no clear D gene. Germline V CDR1 and CDR2: SGHRS, YFSETQ. CDR3 length equals 11 residues. The CDR3 DNA is TGTGCCAGCAGCTGGATCTATGGCTACACCTTC. Translated: CASSWIYGYTF.

This chain connects TRBV14 to TRBJ2-1; a possible D gene is TRBD1 (6 bases). The ends were cut back, 2 bases at V and 4 bases at J, with 15 bases in the middle. The germline V gene has CDR1 SGHDN and CDR2 FVKESK. CDR3 length: 16 amino acids. CDR3 amino acids: CASSQRAGTPYNEQFF. For the CDR3, the DNA is TGTGCCAGCAGCCAACGAGCAGGGACACCTTACAATGAGCAGTTCTTC.

The CDR3 sequence is CASSVLEGGEQYF. The CDR3, as DNA: TGTGCCAGCAGCGTATTGGAGGGTGGCGAGCAGTACTTC. The V gene is TRBV9, the J gene TRBJ2-7; D perhaps matches TRBD2 (6 bases). CDR1 and CDR2 (germline): SGDLS, YYNGEE. The CDR3 runs to 13 residues. V dropped 1 base and J dropped 6 bases, with 11 bases sitting between them.

This chain joins TRBV9 and TRBJ2-3; no definite D call. The CDR3 covers 13 residues. The ends were cut back, 0 bases at V and 6 bases at J, with 8 bases in the middle. Germline CDR1 reads SGDLS; CDR2 reads YYNGEE. CDR3 coding DNA: TGTGCCAGCAGCGTAGTCGGTTTCGATACGCAGTATTTT. As protein: CASSVVGFDTQYF. The full variable domain, with the rest looked up from reference TRBV9 and TRBJ2-3, is DSGVTQTPKHLITATGQRVTLRCSPRSGDLSVYWYQQSLDQGLQFLIQYYNGEERAKGNILERFSAQQFPDLHSELNLSSLELGDSALYFCASSVVGFDTQYFGPGTRLTVL.

V and J are TRBV9 and TRBJ2-2; D remains unclear. This CDR3 has 16 amino acids. Germline-derived CDR1 and CDR2 are SGDLS and YYNGEE. Trimming cost V 0 bases and J 0 bases, with 9 bases left between them. The CDR3 sequence: CASSVALLANTGELFF. CDR3 bases: TGTGCCAGCAGCGTAGCTCTGCTAGCGAACACCGGGGAGCTGTTTTTT. The variable domain in full, completed from reference TRBV9 and TRBJ2-2, reads DSGVTQTPKHLITATGQRVTLRCSPRSGDLSVYWYQQSLDQGLQFLIQYYNGEERAKGNILERFSAQQFPDLHSELNLSSLELGDSALYFCASSVALLANTGELFFGEGSRLTVL.

The chain recombines TRBV5-4 with TRBJ2-2, with D maybe TRBD1 (6 bases). Germline V gives CDR1 SGHNT, CDR2 YYREEE (reference sequence). V was clipped by 4 bases and J by 2 bases, with 15 bases between them. The CDR3 spans 16 residues. CDR3 coding DNA: TGTGCCAGCAGCAGGTCCGGACAGCTAAACACCGGGGAGCTGTTTTTT. As protein: CASSRSGQLNTGELFF.

The chain recombines TRBV6-6 with TRBJ2-7, with 11 bases matching TRBD1. Germline assignment: CDR1 MNHNY and CDR2 SVGAGI (reference sequence). The CDR3 extends over 14 amino acids. J lost 5 bases, V lost 5 bases, and 5 bases had no gene match. The CDR3 DNA follows: TGTGCCAGCAGTGACCGGGACAGGGGGAACGAGCAGTACTTC. It specifies CASSDRDRGNEQYF.

In its sample, this clone was seen a few times. This chain joins TRBV5-8 and TRBJ2-3, with D unclear. Trimming stripped 4 bases from V and 4 bases from J, with 10 bases between. Germline V gene lookup returns CDR1 SGHTS and CDR2 YDEGEE. CDR3 length: 13 residues. This CDR3 is CASSQRRADTQYF. For the CDR3, the DNA is TGTGCCAGCAGCCAAAGAAGGGCAGATACGCAGTATTTT. The full variable domain, completed using reference TRBV5-8 and TRBJ2-3, is EAGVTQSPTHLIKTRGQQATLRCSPISGHTSVYWYQQALGLGLQFLLWYDEGEERNRGNFPPRFSGRQFPNYSSELNVNALELEDSALYLCASSQRRADTQYFGPGTRLTVL.

The chain employs TRBV5-1 and TRBJ2-5; 7 nucleotides align to TRBD2. V trimming: 1 base; J trimming: 4 bases; junction bases outside the gene matches: 10. CDR1 SGHRS and CDR2 YFSETQ come from the germline V gene. The CDR3 is 16 residues long. DNA of the CDR3: TGCGCCAGCAGCTTGATGGCTAGCGGCCAGGGAGAGACCCAGTACTTC. Translation: CASSLMASGQGETQYF.

The CDR3 loop is CASVTVVGEGRNTIYF. In DNA, the CDR3 is TGTGCCAGCGTTACGGTCGTAGGGGAGGGTAGAAACACCATATATTTT. V is TRBV28 and J is TRBJ1-3, with D possibly matching TRBD1 (5 bases). CDR1 is MDHEN and CDR2 is SYDVKM in the germline V gene. V was pared by 8 bases and J by 5 bases, with 22 bases between. This CDR3 is 16 amino acids long. Based on the CDR3 plus reference TRBV28 and TRBJ1-3, the full variable domain is DVKVTQSSRYLVKRTGEKVFLECVQDMDHENMFWYRQDPGLGLRLIYFSYDVKMKEKGDIPEGYSVSREKKERFSLILESASTNQTSMYLCASVTVVGEGRNTIYFGEGSWLTVV.

The rearrangement joins TRBV7-6 to TRBJ2-7, with 7 nucleotides matching TRBD2. The CDR3 totals 12 residues. Germline CDR1 is SGHVS and CDR2 is FNYEAQ. Trimming took 5 bases from V and 7 from J; bases not matched to a gene: 5. CDR3 DNA: TGTGCCAGCAGCCCTTGGGGAGGGGAGCAGTACTTC. It is translated as CASSPWGGEQYF.

Notes on this clone: The junction differs from germline at one of its ends, possibly a read error. V and J are TRBV27 and TRBJ2-7, with a weak D call TRBD2 (6 bases). Germline V gene sequence: CDR1 MNHEY, CDR2 SMNVEV (reference sequence). This CDR3 comprises 15 residues. CDR3 nucleotide sequence: TGTGCCGGCAGCTCCCAGGGAGGAGGGGCCTACGAGCAGTACTTC. Protein: CAGSSQGGGAYEQYF.

The J gene is TRBJ2-5, the V gene TRBV28, with 8 bases aligning to TRBD1. The V gene's germline CDR1 is MDHEN and CDR2 SYDVKM. The CDR3 extends over 13 amino acids. V was clipped by 6 bases and J by 5 bases; unmatched bases: 5. The CDR3 bases are TGTGCCAGCAGCAGGACAGGGTTGGAGACCCAGTACTTC. Its translation: CASSRTGLETQYF.

The rearrangement uses TRBV29-1 and TRBJ2-1; tentatively, D is TRBD2 (6 bases). Germline loops: CDR1 SQVTM, CDR2 ANQGSEA. V dropped 7 bases and J dropped 5 bases, with 12 bases sitting between them. The CDR3 spans 12 residues. As DNA, the CDR3 is TGCAGCGCTTCTTGGGGGGACAATGAGCAGTTCTTC. Protein sequence: CSASWGDNEQFF.

The chain carries TRBV6-1 and TRBJ2-5, with TRBD1 as a possible D gene (5 bases). Per germline, CDR1 MNHNS and CDR2 SASEGT. The V end lost 3 bases, the J end lost 5 bases, and 16 bases lay between the germline ends. The CDR3 loop spans 15 amino acids. CDR3 amino acids: CASSDNPGQVETQYF. CDR3 DNA sequence: TGTGCCAGCAGTGACAACCCCGGACAAGTGGAGACCCAGTACTTC.

This clone was observed a single time. The V gene is TRBV19, the J gene TRBJ1-5, with D possibly being TRBD1 (5 bases). Per germline, CDR1 LNHDA and CDR2 SQIVND (reference sequence). This CDR3 comprises 14 residues. V lost 7 bases, J lost 9 bases, and 19 bases lay in between. The CDR3 DNA reads TGTGCCAGTACTCCCGGGGGGGATTCAGTGCCCCAGCATTTT. Translating gives CASTPGGDSVPQHF. The variable domain in full, completed from reference TRBV19 and TRBJ1-5, reads DGGITQSPKYLFRKEGQNVTLSCEQNLNHDAMYWYRQDPGQGLRLIYYSQIVNDFQKGDIAEGYSVSREKKESFPLTVTSAQKNPTAFYLCASTPGGDSVPQHFGDGTRLSIL.

This rearrangement joins TRBV5-6 to TRBJ2-5; D perhaps matches TRBD2 (7 bases). From germline, CDR1 is SGHDT and CDR2 YYEEEE. V dropped 3 bases and J dropped 5 bases, with 11 bases sitting between them. The CDR3 consists of 13 residues. Here the CDR3 reads CASSYRGAETQYF. The CDR3 DNA reads as TGTGCCAGCAGCTATCGGGGGGCGGAGACCCAGTACTTC.

The chain carries TRBV28 and TRBJ2-4; TRBD2 agrees at 9 bases. Trimming at V came to 6 bases and at J to 5 bases, leaving 8 bases not matched to a gene. CDR1 is MDHEN and CDR2 is SYDVKM in the germline V gene. The CDR3 totals 15 residues. In nucleotides, the CDR3 is TGTGCCAGCAGATCAGCGGGGGGAGGAGAAAACATTCAGTACTTC. It yields the protein CASRSAGGGENIQYF.

This clone occurred once. The chain recombines TRBV9 with TRBJ1-1; D is undetermined. Germline CDR1 SGDLS, CDR2 YYNGEE. V was pared by 1 base and J by 5 bases, with 9 bases between. The CDR3 contains 13 residues. CDR3 in amino acids: CASSVTFNTEAFF. In DNA, the CDR3 is TGTGCCAGCAGCGTAACATTTAATACTGAAGCTTTCTTT.

CDR3 nucleotide sequence: TGTGCCAGTAGTTTGGGAGGGGGGACAGATACGCAGTATTTT. This encodes CASSLGGGTDTQYF. The V gene is TRBV19, the J gene TRBJ2-3; TRBD2 is a possible D gene (7 bases). The CDR3 loop spans 14 amino acids. Per the germline V gene, CDR1 is LNHDA and CDR2 is SQIVND (reference sequence). Trimming cost V 5 bases and J 3 bases, with 12 bases left between them.

The chain carries TRBV6-6 and TRBJ1-4; 8 nucleotides align to TRBD1. The V gene's germline CDR1 is MNHNY and CDR2 SVGAGI (reference sequence). CDR3 length: 13 amino acids. The V gene end was trimmed by 5 bases and the J gene end by 8 bases; junction bases not matched to a gene: 4. In DNA form, the CDR3 reads TGTGCCAGCAGTCAACAGGGGGTGGAAAAACTGTTTTTT. Its protein is CASSQQGVEKLFF.

The V gene is TRBV19, the J gene TRBJ2-2, with TRBD1 as a possible D gene (7 bases). V was shortened by 4 bases and J by 4 bases, with 10 bases between the two germline ends. This CDR3 spans 14 amino acids. Germline V CDR1 and CDR2: LNHDA, SQIVND (reference sequence). This chain's CDR3 is CASSTQGGTGELFF. The CDR3 DNA reads as TGTGCCAGTAGTACCCAGGGGGGCACCGGGGAGCTGTTTTTT.

The chain joins TRBV18 to TRBJ1-5; no clear D gene. CDR1 and CDR2 from the germline V gene are KGHSH and LQKENI. V lost 4 bases and J lost 6, with 10 bases in between. This CDR3 is 13 amino acids long. CDR3 protein: CASSRAWGQPQHF. CDR3 DNA: TGTGCCAGCTCACGGGCCTGGGGTCAGCCCCAGCATTTT.

V is TRBV6-4 and J is TRBJ2-1, with D perhaps TRBD1 (5 bases). The CDR3 is made up of 13 amino acids. V dropped 3 bases and J dropped 9 bases, with 12 bases sitting between them. Germline V gene lookup returns CDR1 MRHNA and CDR2 SNTAGT. Here the CDR3 reads CASSDYKGSEQFF. The CDR3 nucleotides are TGTGCCAGCAGTGATTATAAGGGGTCTGAGCAGTTCTTC.

The chain couples TRBV27 to TRBJ2-1, with 13 positions matching TRBD2. Germline V lookup: CDR1 MNHEY, CDR2 SMNVEV (reference sequence). The V and J ends lost 6 bases and 9 bases, in that order; junction bases with no gene match: 17. This CDR3 comprises 18 residues. CDR3 DNA: TGTGCCAGCAGACGGACTAGCGGGAGTGTTTCTCGGAAAGGTGAGCAGTTCTTC. Translation gives CASRRTSGSVSRKGEQFF.

CDR3 bases: TGTGCCAGCAGTGCCCGGGTGTTTTCAGATACGCAGTATTTT. Protein product: CASSARVFSDTQYF. This chain joins TRBV6-4 and TRBJ2-3; no clear D. CDR1 is MRHNA, CDR2 SNTAGT, per germline. The V gene lost 4 bases and the J gene lost 4 bases, with 12 bases spanning the gap. The CDR3 length is 14 residues.